The entry below describes one T cell receptor (beta chain). TCRdb re-called the RT-PCR reads through MiXCR, storing one row per CDR3 protein. The sample has about 520,000 distinct CDR3 sequences; about 7.2% are singletons. Trimming cost V 4 bases and J 6 bases, with 9 bases left between them. This CDR3 is built from 12 residues. Per the germline V gene, CDR1 is KGHDR and CDR2 is SFDVKD. This specimen comes from a study of response to subunit inactivated influenza vaccine. V is TRBV24-1 and J is TRBJ2-7; TRBD1 is a possible D gene (5 bases). The sequence came from a man between 50 and 75 years old who received an inactivated influenza vaccine. The sequences come from PBMCs from blood, collected approximately 25 months after vaccination. The CDR3 protein is CATSELGVEQYF. The CDR3 nucleotides read TGTGCCACCAGTGAATTAGGGGTCGAGCAGTACTTC.